The clone carrying this T cell receptor beta chain was seen only once. The CDR3 sequence is 16 residues long. The J segment lost 1 base and the V segment lost 6 bases, leaving 9 bases of the junction unmatched. Looked up from germline, CDR1 is SGHAT and CDR2 is FQNNGV. Clones were sequenced by immunoSEQ multiplex PCR, and TCRdb holds only the in-frame ones, with some missing. Of about 130,000 clones listed, approximately 94% are singletons. The record originates from a study of T cell responses to AZD1222 COVID-19 vaccine. This rearrangement joins TRBV11-2 to TRBJ1-1, with TRBD1 identical over 9 bases. This clonotype originated in an adult in good health. The source material was peripheral blood, sampled on day 0 of AZD1222 vaccination. The CDR3 here is CASRPITGGGNTEAFF. Written as DNA, the CDR3 is TGTGCCAGCAGACCCATCACAGGGGGCGGGAACACTGAAGCTTTCTTT. The whole variable domain, filled in from reference TRBV11-2 and TRBJ1-1, reads EAGVAQSPRYKIIEKRQSVAFWCNPISGHATLYWYQQILGQGPKLLIQFQNNGVVDDSQLPKDRFSAERLKGVDSTLKIQPAKLEDSAVYLCASRPITGGGNTEAFFGQGTRLTVV.